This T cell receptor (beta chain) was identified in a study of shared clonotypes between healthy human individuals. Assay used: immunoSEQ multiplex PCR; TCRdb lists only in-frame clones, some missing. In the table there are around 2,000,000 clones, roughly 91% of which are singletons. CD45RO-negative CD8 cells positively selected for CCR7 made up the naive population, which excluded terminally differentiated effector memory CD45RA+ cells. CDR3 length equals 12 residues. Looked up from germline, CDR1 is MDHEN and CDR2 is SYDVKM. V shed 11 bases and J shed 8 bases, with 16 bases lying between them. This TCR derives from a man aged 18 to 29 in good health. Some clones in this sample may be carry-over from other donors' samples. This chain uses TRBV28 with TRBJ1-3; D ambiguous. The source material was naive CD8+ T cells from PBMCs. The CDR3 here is CASKRGVDTIYF. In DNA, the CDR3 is TGTGCCTCGAAGCGTGGGGTTGACACCATATATTTT.